A single T cell receptor beta chain is shown here with its context. These data belong to a study of blood T cell repertoires in COVID-19. Some clones are missing from TCRdb's copy, which holds only in-frame ones; the method was immunoSEQ multiplex PCR. The profile covers 250,000 to 300,000 clones, with 85% to 90% appearing a single time and approximately 12% taken by the ten largest. While infection was still active, Seattle patients were enrolled and then followed longitudinally. Germline V gives CDR1 GTSNPN, CDR2 SVGIG (reference sequence). V was clipped by 3 bases and J by 2 bases; unmatched bases: 1. The CDR3 spans 14 residues.

Sequencing used peripheral blood. J is TRBJ2-1 and V is TRBV30, with TRBD2 matching over 10 bases. This TCR was recovered from a woman in her twenties or thirties with COVID-19, enrolled during active disease. CDR3 protein: CAWRLAGPYNEQFF. CDR3 in DNA: TGTGCCTGGAGACTAGCGGGGCCCTACAATGAGCAGTTCTTC.